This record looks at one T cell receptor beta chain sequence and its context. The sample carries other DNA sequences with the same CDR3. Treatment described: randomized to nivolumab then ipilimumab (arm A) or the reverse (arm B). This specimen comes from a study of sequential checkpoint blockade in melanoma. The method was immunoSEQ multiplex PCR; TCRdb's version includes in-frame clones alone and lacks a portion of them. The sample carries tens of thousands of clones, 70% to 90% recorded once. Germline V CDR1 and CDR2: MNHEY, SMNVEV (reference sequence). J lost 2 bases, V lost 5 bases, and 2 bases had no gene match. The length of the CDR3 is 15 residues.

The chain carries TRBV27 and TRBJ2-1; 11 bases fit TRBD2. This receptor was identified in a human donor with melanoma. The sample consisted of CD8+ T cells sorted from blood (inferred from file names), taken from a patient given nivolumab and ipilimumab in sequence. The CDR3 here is CASSGTSGAYNEQFF. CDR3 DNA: TGTGCCAGCAGTGGGACTAGCGGCGCCTACAATGAGCAGTTCTTC.